Listed below are T cell receptor beta chains from one sample, sequenced in a study of shared clonotypes between healthy human individuals. Only in-frame clones appear in the TCRdb table, and some are missing; sequencing was by immunoSEQ multiplex PCR. The table shows roughly 300,000 clones, with about nine tenths occurring only once. The source material was memory CD8+ T cells sorted from blood. These receptor sequences come from a man between 18 and 29 years old in good health. Both conserved end residues are part of each CDR3. D genes are given only for firm matches. The size of a clone is reported for some rows only, either as once, few or many, or as a class for expanded clones.

CDR3 length,J gene,V gene,D gene,clone size,CDR3 protein,CDR3 DNA
12,TRBJ2-5,TRBV10-3,-,-,CAISEGSSITYF,TGTGCCATCAGTGAGGGCAGTTCCATTACTTACTTC
13,TRBJ1-5,TRBV29-1,-,-,CSVEQGRNQPQHF,TGCAGCGTTGAACAGGGCCGCAATCAGCCCCAGCATTTT
15,TRBJ1-1,TRBV4-1,-,few,CASSQDRILNTEAFF,TGCGCCAGCAGCCAAGACAGGATATTGAACACTGAAGCTTTCTTT
14,TRBJ2-2,TRBV9,-,-,CASSVAYNTGELFF,TGTGCCAGCAGCGTAGCATATAACACCGGGGAGCTGTTTTTT
15,TRBJ2-7,TRBV7-9,TRBD2,-,CASSPSGSVGDEQYF,TGTGCCAGCAGTCCTAGCGGGAGCGTTGGGGACGAGCAGTACTTC
14,TRBJ2-7,TRBV4-1,-,-,CASSLGTGRDEQYF,TGCGCCAGCAGCCTTGGGACGGGAAGGGACGAGCAGTACTTC
15,TRBJ2-7,TRBV7-9,TRBD2,-,CASSAAGVHSYEQYF,TGTGCCAGCAGCGCGGCGGGGGTACACTCCTACGAGCAGTACTTC
13,TRBJ2-2,TRBV6-5,-,-,CASSYGLSGELFF,TGTGCCAGCAGTTACGGGCTGAGCGGGGAGCTGTTTTTT
14,TRBJ2-7,TRBV2,TRBD2,-,CASSEGGSAYEQYF,TGTGCCAGCAGTGAAGGCGGGAGTGCTTACGAGCAGTACTTC
15,TRBJ2-1,TRBV2,-,few,CASSDRDIADNEQFF,TGTGCCAGCAGTGACCGGGATATAGCCGACAATGAGCAGTTCTTC